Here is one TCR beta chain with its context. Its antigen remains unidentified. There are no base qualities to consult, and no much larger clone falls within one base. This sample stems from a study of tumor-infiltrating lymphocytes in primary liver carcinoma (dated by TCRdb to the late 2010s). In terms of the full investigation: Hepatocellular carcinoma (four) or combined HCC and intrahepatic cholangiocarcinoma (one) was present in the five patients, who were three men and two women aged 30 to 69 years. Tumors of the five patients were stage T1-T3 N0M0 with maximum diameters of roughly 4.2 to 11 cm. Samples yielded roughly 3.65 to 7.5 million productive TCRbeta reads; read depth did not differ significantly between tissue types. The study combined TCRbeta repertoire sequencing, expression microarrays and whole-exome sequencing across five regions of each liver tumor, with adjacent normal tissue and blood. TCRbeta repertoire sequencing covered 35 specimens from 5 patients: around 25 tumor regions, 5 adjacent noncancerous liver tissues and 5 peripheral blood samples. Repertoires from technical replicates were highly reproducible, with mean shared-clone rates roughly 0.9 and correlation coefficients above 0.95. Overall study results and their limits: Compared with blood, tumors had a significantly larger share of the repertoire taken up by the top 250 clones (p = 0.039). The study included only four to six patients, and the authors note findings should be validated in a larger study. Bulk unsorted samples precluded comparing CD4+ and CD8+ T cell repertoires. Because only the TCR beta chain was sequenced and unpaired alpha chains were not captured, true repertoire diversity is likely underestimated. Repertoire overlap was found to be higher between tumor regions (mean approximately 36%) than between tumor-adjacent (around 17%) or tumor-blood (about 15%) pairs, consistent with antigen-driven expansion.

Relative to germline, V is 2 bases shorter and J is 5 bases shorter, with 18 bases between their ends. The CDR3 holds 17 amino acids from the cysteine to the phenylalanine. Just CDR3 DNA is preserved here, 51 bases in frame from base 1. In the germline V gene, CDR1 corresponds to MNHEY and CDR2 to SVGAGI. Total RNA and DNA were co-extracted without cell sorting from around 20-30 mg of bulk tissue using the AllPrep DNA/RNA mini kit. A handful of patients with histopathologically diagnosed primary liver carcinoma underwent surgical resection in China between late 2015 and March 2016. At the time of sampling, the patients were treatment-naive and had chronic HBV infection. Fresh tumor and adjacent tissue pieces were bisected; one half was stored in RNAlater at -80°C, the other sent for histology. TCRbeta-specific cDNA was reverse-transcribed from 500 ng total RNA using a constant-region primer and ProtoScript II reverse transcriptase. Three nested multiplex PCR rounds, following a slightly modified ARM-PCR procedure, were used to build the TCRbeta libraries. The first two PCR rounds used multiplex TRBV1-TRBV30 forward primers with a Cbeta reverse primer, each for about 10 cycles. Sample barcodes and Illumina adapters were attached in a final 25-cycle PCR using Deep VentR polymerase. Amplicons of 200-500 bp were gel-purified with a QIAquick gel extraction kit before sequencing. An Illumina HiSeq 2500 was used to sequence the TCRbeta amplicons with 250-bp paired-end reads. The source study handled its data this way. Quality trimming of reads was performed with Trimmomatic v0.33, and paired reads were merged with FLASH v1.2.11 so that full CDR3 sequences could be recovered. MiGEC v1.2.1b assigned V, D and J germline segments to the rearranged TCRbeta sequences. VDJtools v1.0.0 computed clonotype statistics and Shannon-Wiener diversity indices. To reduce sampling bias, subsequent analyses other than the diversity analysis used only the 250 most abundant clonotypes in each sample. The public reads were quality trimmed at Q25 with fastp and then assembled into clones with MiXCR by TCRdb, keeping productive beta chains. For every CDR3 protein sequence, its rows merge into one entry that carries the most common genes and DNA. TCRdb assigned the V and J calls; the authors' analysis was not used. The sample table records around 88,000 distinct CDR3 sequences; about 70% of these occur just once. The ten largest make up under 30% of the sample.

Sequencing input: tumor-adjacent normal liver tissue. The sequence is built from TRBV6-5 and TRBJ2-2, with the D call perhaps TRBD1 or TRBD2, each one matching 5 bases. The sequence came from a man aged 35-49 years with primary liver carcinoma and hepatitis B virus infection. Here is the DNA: TGTGCCAGCAGTTACGGGGACGTGCCTGGAGATACCGGGGAGCTGTTTTTT. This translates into CASSYGDVPGDTGELFF.